This T cell receptor beta chain was sequenced for a study of identical twins. One entry per CDR3 protein, called by TCRdb with MiXCR from the 5' RACE reads. The sample records some 1,600,000 distinct CDR3 sequences, under 35% being singletons. The CDR3 is 13 residues long. V was pared by 6 bases and J by 3 bases, with 11 bases between. Sequenced: cord blood. The receptor was derived from a newborn girl in good health. The V and J genes are TRBV12-3 or TRBV12-4 and TRBJ1-1; D perhaps matches TRBD1 (5 bases). The CDR3 region has the DNA TGTGCCAGCAGACTCGGACACTACACTGAAGCTTTCTTT. Translation gives CASRLGHYTEAFF.